This T cell receptor (beta chain) comes out of a study of cytomegalovirus exposure and HLA in healthy donors. The primer mix had 60 Vbeta and 13 Jbeta primers. Profiled with immunoSEQ multiplex PCR; TCRdb holds only in-frame clones, not every one. The sample lists 110,000 to 150,000 clones; about 79% were seen once. Trimming cost V 0 bases and J 6 bases, with 19 bases left between them. From germline, CDR1 is SGHAT and CDR2 FQNNGV. This CDR3 is built from 17 residues. The V and J genes are TRBV11-2 and TRBJ2-3; the D gene is possibly TRBD1 (6 bases). Material: PBMCs. The clonotype originates from a man aged 40-49 years in good health and CMV-seropositive. For the CDR3, the DNA is TGTGCCAGCAGCTTAGATCAATGGGCAGGGGTGGGTGATACGCAGTATTTT. It translates to CASSLDQWAGVGDTQYF.